These 14 T cell receptor beta chains were all obtained from the same sample, sequenced in a study of blood T cells in healthy people across ages. A J-beta primer mix and a sample-barcoded 5' primer were used in a second PCR of roughly 7 to 12 cycles. TCRdb re-called the 5' RACE reads with MiXCR, one entry per CDR3 protein. This table holds over a million distinct CDR3 sequences, approximately 43% found once. The source material was blood. The receptor set was obtained from a woman in her late teens or twenties in good health.

The V call is TRBV28, the J call TRBJ2-1; D perhaps matches TRBD1 (6 bases). The CDR3 loop spans 17 amino acids. Germline lookup yields CDR1 MDHEN and CDR2 SYDVKM. V lost 5 bases, J lost 6 bases, and 23 bases lay in between. The chain's CDR3 is CASSQGQRIAYRNEQFF. The CDR3 region has the DNA TGTGCCAGCAGTCAAGGACAGCGAATTGCCTACCGCAATGAGCAGTTCTTC.

This clonotype has just a few counts. This sequence joins TRBV6-5 and TRBJ2-7, with TRBD1 identical over 8 bases. CDR1 is MNHEY, CDR2 SVGAGI, per germline. Trimming took 6 bases from V and 0 from J; bases not matched to a gene: 7. The CDR3 sequence is 15 residues long. CDR3 amino acids: CASRLYQGASYEQYF. CDR3 DNA: TGTGCCAGCAGGCTATACCAGGGGGCCTCCTACGAGCAGTACTTC.

The V call is TRBV7-2, the J call TRBJ2-5; D gene ambiguous. CDR3 length: 13 residues. Trimming shortened V by 2 bases and J by 4 bases, and 8 bases separated the two germline ends. Germline values: CDR1 SGHTA, CDR2 FQGNSA. The CDR3: CASSLQPGETQYF. CDR3 sequence (DNA): TGTGCCAGCAGCTTACAGCCTGGAGAGACCCAGTACTTC.

Concerning this clonotype itself: Given a much more abundant clone one base away, this may be a read error. J is TRBJ2-7 and V is TRBV25-1, with D possibly TRBD2 on 5 matching bases. This CDR3 spans 14 amino acids. Germline CDR1 and CDR2: MGHDK and SYGVNS. V lost 2 bases to trimming and J lost 5 bases, with 13 bases between them. CDR3 sequence: CASSEVRGSNEQYF. Written as DNA, the CDR3 is TGTGCCAGCAGTGAAGTGAGAGGGTCCAACGAGCAGTACTTC.

This chain links TRBV11-2 with TRBJ2-5; 16 bases fit TRBD2. The V segment lost 4 bases and the J segment 3 bases; nucleotides outside the gene matches: 5. This CDR3 spans 17 amino acids. Per the germline V gene, CDR1 is SGHAT and CDR2 is FQNNGV. The CDR3 sequence: CASSSGLAGGFKETQYF. CDR3 coding DNA: TGTGCCAGCAGCTCGGGACTAGCGGGGGGGTTTAAAGAGACCCAGTACTTC.

This clonotype was counted once. The chain carries TRBV7-9 and TRBJ1-4; 9 positions match TRBD1. After removal of 4 bases from V and 4 bases from J, the junction contained 7 bases not matched to a gene. There are 16 residues in the CDR3. Germline V gene sequence: CDR1 SEHNR, CDR2 FQNEAQ (reference sequence). In DNA form, the CDR3 reads TGTGCCAGCAGCTCACTGACAGGGGGGCTTAATGAAAAACTGTTTTTT. The encoded protein is CASSSLTGGLNEKLFF. The variable domain in full, with the rest retrieved from reference TRBV7-9 and TRBJ1-4, is DTGVSQNPRHKITKRGQNVTFRCDPISEHNRLYWYRQTLGQGPEFLTYFQNEAQLEKSRLLSDRFSAERPKGSFSTLEIQRTEQGDSAMYLCASSSLTGGLNEKLFFGSGTQLSVL.

This clonotype was counted a few times. CDR3 in DNA: TGTGCCAGCAGCTTAATGGGTGAGACTGAAGCTTTCTTT. Its protein is CASSLMGETEAFF. The chain couples TRBV7-9 to TRBJ1-1; D is uncertain. The CDR3 sequence is 13 residues long. V gave up 2 bases and J gave up 5 bases, with 9 bases separating them. The germline gives CDR1 SEHNR, CDR2 FQNEAQ (reference sequence).

The gene calls are TRBV20-1 and TRBJ2-7; 7 positions match TRBD1. The CDR3 covers 17 residues. Germline CDR1 and CDR2: DFQATT and SNEGSKA (reference sequence). The junction had 20 bases not matched to a gene; V was cut back by 2 bases and J by 7 bases. In DNA form, the CDR3 reads TGCAGTGCTAGATTTCCCCTAAGGGGGCGCCCCTTTAATGAGCAGTACTTC. It translates to CSARFPLRGRPFNEQYF.

The chain couples TRBV4-1 to TRBJ1-2; 8 bases match TRBD1. The CDR3 spans 13 residues. With V trimmed by 4 bases and J by 7 bases, 5 bases remained unmatched. Per germline, CDR1 MGHRA and CDR2 YSYEKL. CDR3 DNA sequence: TGCGCCAGCAGCCGGGACAGGAATATTGGCTACACCTTC. This translates into CASSRDRNIGYTF.

This clonotype was observed many times. The chain combines TRBV27 with TRBJ2-1; TRBD2 agrees at 11 bases. This CDR3 contains 16 residues. V lost 2 bases and J lost 4; bases outside the gene matches: 4. Per the germline V gene, CDR1 is MNHEY and CDR2 is SMNVEV (reference sequence). The CDR3 is CASSLGTSGSYNEQFF. CDR3 nucleotides: TGTGCCAGCAGTTTAGGCACTAGCGGGAGTTACAATGAGCAGTTCTTC.

Only a few counts were recorded for this clonotype. Its ends do not fully match the called genes, so a read error is possible. This chain connects TRBV7-7 to TRBJ2-2; D possibly matches TRBD1 or TRBD2 (5 bases each). Germline V gives CDR1 SSHAT, CDR2 FNYEAQ (reference sequence). The CDR3 totals 14 residues. CDR3 DNA sequence: TGTGCTAGCAGCTTATGGGGGTTCACCGGGGAGCTGTTTTTT. Its translation: CASSLWGFTGELFF. Variable domain in full (rest from reference TRBV7-7 and TRBJ2-2): GAGVSQSPRYKVTKRGQDVTLRCDPISSHATLYWYQQALGQGPEFLTYFNYEAQPDKSGLPSDRFSAERPEGSISTLTIQRTEQRDSAMYRCASSLWGFTGELFFGEGSRLTVL.

The chain joins TRBV27 to TRBJ2-7, with 12 bases fitting TRBD1. The closer fit of TRBJ2-5 to the DNA end suggests the J call may be wrong. CDR3 length equals 15 residues. The germline CDR1 and CDR2 sequences are MNHEY and SMNVEV (reference sequence). CDR3 nucleotide sequence: TGTGCCAGCAGTATAAGGGACAGGGGGCGAGAGACCCAGTACTTC. It yields the protein CASSIRDRGRETQYF.

This clonotype was seen only a few times. The genes are TRBV25-1 and TRBJ2-5; D unclear. Trimming removed 7 bases from V and 1 base from J, with 4 bases in between. This CDR3 spans 11 amino acids. Germline V gives CDR1 MGHDK, CDR2 SYGVNS. CDR3 DNA sequence: TGTGCCAGCAACAGCCAAGAGACCCAGTACTTC. Amino acids: CASNSQETQYF.

The rearrangement joins TRBV13 to TRBJ2-2; D uncertain. Germline-derived CDR1 and CDR2 are PRHDT and FYEKMQ (reference sequence). V was cut by 1 base and J by 6 bases, with 3 bases left in between. The CDR3 spans 12 residues. CDR3 nucleotide sequence: TGTGCCAGCAGCTTAGTCCCCGGGGAGCTGTTTTTT. Translation gives CASSLVPGELFF.